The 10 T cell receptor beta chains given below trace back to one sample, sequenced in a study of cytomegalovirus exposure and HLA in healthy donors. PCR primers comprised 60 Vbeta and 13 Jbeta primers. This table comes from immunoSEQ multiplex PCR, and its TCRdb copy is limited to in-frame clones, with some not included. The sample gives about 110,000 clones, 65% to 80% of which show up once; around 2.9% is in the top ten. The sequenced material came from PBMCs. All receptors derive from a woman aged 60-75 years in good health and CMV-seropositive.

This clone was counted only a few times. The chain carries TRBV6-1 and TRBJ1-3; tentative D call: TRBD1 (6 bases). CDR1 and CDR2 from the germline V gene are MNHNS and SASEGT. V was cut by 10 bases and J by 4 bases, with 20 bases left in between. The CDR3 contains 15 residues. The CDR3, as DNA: TGTGCCACCTGGACACAGGGAATGTCCGGAAACACCATATATTTT. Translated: CATWTQGMSGNTIYF.

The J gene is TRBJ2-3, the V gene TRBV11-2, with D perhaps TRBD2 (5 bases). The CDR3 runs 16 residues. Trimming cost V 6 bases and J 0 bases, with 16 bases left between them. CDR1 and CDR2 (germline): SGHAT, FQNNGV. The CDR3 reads CASRTPRALSTDTQYF. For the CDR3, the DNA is TGTGCCAGCAGAACACCGAGGGCCCTGAGCACAGATACGCAGTATTTT.

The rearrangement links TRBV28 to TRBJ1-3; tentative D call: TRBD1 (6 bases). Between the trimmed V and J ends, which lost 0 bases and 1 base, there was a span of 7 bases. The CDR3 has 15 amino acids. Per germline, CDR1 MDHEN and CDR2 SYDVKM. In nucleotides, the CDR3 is TGTGCCAGCAGTTTATGGCAGGGGTCTGGAAACACCATATATTTT. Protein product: CASSLWQGSGNTIYF.

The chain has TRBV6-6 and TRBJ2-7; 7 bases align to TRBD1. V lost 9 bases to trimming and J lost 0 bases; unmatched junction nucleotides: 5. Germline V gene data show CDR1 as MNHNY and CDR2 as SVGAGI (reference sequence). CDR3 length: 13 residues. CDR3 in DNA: TGTGCCAGTCAACGGGACAGCTCCTACGAGCAGTACTTC. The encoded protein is CASQRDSSYEQYF.

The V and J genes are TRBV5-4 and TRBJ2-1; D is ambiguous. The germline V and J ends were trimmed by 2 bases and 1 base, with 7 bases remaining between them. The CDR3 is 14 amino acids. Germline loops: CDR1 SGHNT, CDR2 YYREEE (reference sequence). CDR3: CASSFKESYNEQFF. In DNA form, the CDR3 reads TGTGCCAGCAGCTTCAAGGAGTCCTACAATGAGCAGTTCTTC.

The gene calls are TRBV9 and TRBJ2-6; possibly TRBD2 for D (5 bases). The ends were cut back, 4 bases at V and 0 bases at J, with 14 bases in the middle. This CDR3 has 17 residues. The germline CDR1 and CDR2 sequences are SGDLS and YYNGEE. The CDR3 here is CASSNGGWGSGANVLTF. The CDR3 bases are TGTGCCAGCAGCAATGGCGGGTGGGGCTCTGGGGCCAACGTCCTGACTTTC.

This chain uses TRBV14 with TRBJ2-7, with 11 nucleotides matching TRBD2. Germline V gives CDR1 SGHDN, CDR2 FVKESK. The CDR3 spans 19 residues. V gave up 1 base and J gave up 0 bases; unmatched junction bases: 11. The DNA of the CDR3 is TGTGCCAGCAGCCAAGCGGGACTAGCGGCCACCCTCGTCTCCTACGAGCAGTACTTC. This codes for CASSQAGLAATLVSYEQYF.

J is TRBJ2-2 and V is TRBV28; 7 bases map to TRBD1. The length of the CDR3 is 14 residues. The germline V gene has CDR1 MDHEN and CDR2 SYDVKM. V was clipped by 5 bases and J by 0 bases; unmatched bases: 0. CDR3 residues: CASSQGANTGELFF. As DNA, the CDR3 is TGTGCCAGCAGTCAGGGGGCGAACACCGGGGAGCTGTTTTTT. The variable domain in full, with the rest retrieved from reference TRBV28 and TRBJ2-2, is DVKVTQSSRYLVKRTGEKVFLECVQDMDHENMFWYRQDPGLGLRLIYFSYDVKMKEKGDIPEGYSVSREKKERFSLILESASTNQTSMYLCASSQGANTGELFFGEGSRLTVL.

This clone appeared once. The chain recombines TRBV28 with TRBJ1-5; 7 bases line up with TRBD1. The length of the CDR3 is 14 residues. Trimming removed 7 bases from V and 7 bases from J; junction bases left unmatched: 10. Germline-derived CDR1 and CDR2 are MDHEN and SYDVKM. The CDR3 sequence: CASKTQGRGQPQHF. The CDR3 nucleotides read TGTGCCAGCAAGACACAGGGGCGAGGACAGCCCCAGCATTTT.

CDR3 bases: TGTGCCAGCGCAATCTCGCCCGGTCGCTACACCTTC. It specifies CASAISPGRYTF. The V and J genes are TRBV27 and TRBJ1-2; D is uncertain. Per germline, CDR1 MNHEY and CDR2 SMNVEV (reference sequence). V was clipped by 8 bases and J by 9 bases, with 16 bases between them. CDR3 size: 12 residues.